This T cell receptor beta chain is from a study of early T cells in non-severe SARS-CoV-2 infection. Trimming took 5 bases from V and 3 from J, leaving 4 bases between them. Per germline, CDR1 SEHNR and CDR2 FQNEAQ (reference sequence). The CDR3 contains 12 residues. Study-wide results and caveats: VDJdb-based matching was biased toward anti-spike CD8 responses and missed private and CD4 specificities.

This clonotype has at least ten counts. What it binds is unknown. TCRdb itself ran the 5' RACE reads through MiXCR, one entry per CDR3 protein. The data show more than 95,000 distinct CDR3 sequences, 14% to 15% seen once. The sequence was collected from an adult who was a healthcare worker with PCR-confirmed SARS-CoV-2 infection or an uninfected control (not recorded which). Specimen: whole blood. The chain employs TRBV7-9 and TRBJ2-2; D call uncertain. The CDR3 is CASSPDTGELFF. CDR3 DNA: TGTGCCAGCAGCCCAGACACCGGGGAGCTGTTTTTT.